This TCR beta chain comes out of a study of identifying expanded T cells in peripheral blood. Sequencing used immunoSEQ multiplex PCR; TCRdb keeps in-frame clones, though not all of them. The sample shows 65,000 to 95,000 clones, 84% of them seen only once. The sequence was obtained from a person aged 18 to 70 in good health. The material sequenced was blood.

CDR3 loop: CASSPSDSGSSYNEQFF. CDR3 coding DNA: TGTGCCAGCAGCCCTAGTGATAGCGGGAGCTCCTACAATGAGCAGTTCTTC. The J gene is TRBJ2-1, the V gene TRBV7-6; 9 positions agree with TRBD2. Trimming at V came to 5 bases and at J to 0 bases, leaving 8 bases not matched to a gene. Per germline, CDR1 SGHVS and CDR2 FNYEAQ. This CDR3 spans 17 amino acids.